The present entry profiles one T cell receptor beta chain with its context. Its antigen is unknown. The data belong to a study of shared clonotypes between healthy human individuals. The CDR3 contains 19 residues. Trimming took 1 base from V and 3 from J, leaving 24 bases between them. Per germline, CDR1 KGHSH and CDR2 LQKENI. Study-level points and caveats: Non-shared clonotypes showed lower generation probabilities than clonotypes common to all four donors.

Samples underwent the assay at deep level. Data came from immunoSEQ multiplex PCR; TCRdb stores just in-frame clones and leaves some out. The sample holds 1.5 million to 1.9 million clones; approximately 98% are singletons and the top ten take 0.4% to 0.45%. The rearrangement uses TRBV18 and TRBJ1-1; D uncertain. Sequencing was carried out using naive CD4+ T cells sorted from blood. The subset was: CD45RA+ positively selected. This TCR was recovered from a man aged 30 to 39 in good health. The CDR3 sequence: CASSPLGQARLKAYTEAFF. DNA of the CDR3: TGTGCCAGCTCACCACTTGGGCAGGCCAGGCTTAAAGCGTACACTGAAGCTTTCTTT. Full variable domain (missing parts from reference TRBV18 and TRBJ1-1): NAGVMQNPRHLVRRRGQEARLRCSPMKGHSHVYWYRQLPEEGLKFMVYLQKENIIDESGMPKERFSAEFPKEGPSILRIQQVVRGDSAAYFCASSPLGQARLKAYTEAFFGQGTRLTVV.